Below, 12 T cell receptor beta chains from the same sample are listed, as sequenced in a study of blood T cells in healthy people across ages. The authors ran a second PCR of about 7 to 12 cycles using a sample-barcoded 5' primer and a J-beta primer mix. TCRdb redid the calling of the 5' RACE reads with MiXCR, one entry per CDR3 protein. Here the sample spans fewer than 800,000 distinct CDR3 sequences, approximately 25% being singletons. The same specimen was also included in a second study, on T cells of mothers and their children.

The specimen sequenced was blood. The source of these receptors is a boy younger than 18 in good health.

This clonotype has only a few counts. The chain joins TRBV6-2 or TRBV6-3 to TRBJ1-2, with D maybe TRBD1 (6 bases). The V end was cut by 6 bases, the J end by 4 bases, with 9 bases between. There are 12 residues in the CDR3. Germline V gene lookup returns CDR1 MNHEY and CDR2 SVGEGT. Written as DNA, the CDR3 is TGTGCCAGCAGGCAACAGGGCTATGGCTACACCTTC. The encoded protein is CASRQQGYGYTF.

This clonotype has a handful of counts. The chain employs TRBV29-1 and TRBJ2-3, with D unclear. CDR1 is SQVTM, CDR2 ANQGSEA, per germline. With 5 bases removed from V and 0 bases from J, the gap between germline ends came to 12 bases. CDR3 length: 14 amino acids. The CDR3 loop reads CSVRAISSTDTQYF. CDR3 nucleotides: TGCAGCGTTAGGGCGATCTCTAGCACAGATACGCAGTATTTT.

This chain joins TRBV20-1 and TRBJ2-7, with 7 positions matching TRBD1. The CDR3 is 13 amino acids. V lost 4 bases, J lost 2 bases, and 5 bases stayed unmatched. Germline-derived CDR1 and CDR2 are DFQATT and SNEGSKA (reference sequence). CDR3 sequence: CSATDRDTYEQYF. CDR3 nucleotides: TGCAGTGCTACAGACAGGGATACCTACGAGCAGTACTTC.

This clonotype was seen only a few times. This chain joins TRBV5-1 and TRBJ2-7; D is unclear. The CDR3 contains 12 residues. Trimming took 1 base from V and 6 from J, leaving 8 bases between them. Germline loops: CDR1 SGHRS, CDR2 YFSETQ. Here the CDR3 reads CASSLIGREQYF. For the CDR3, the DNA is TGCGCCAGCAGCTTGATTGGCCGCGAGCAGTACTTC.

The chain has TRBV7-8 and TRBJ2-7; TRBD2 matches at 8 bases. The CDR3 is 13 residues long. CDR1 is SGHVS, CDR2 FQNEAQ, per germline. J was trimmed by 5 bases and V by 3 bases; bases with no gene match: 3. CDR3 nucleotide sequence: TGTGCCAGCAGCTTCCCGCGGGAGGACGAGCAGTACTTC. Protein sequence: CASSFPREDEQYF.

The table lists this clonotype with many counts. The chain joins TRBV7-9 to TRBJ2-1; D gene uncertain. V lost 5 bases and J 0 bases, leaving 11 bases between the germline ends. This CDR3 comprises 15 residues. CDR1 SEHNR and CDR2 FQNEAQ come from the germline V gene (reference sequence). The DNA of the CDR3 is TGTGCCAGCAGCCCACGAGGATCCTCCTACAATGAGCAGTTCTTC. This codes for CASSPRGSSYNEQFF.

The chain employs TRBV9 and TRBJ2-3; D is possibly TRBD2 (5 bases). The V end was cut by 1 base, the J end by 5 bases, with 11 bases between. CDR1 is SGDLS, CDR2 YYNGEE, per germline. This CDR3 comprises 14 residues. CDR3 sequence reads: CASSVTREGDTQYF. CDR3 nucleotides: TGTGCCAGCAGCGTAACCCGGGAAGGAGATACGCAGTATTTT.

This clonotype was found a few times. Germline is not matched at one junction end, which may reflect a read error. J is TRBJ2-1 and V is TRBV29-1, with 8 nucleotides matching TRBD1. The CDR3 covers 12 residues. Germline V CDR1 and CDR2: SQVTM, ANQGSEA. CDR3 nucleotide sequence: TGCAGCGTCGAAGGGACAGGCGATGAGCAGTTCTTC. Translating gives CSVEGTGDEQFF.

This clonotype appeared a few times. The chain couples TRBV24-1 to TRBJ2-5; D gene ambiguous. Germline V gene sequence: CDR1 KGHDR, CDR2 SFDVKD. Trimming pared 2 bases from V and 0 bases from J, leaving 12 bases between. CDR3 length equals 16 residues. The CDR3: CATSDSAISHQETQYF. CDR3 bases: TGTGCCACCAGTGATTCAGCTATATCCCACCAAGAGACCCAGTACTTC.

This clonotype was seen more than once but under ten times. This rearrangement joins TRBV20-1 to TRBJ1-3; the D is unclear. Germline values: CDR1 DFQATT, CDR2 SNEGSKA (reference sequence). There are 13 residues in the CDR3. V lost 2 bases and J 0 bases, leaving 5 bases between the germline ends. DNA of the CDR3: TGCAGTGCTAGAACGTACTCTGGAAACACCATATATTTT. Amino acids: CSARTYSGNTIYF.

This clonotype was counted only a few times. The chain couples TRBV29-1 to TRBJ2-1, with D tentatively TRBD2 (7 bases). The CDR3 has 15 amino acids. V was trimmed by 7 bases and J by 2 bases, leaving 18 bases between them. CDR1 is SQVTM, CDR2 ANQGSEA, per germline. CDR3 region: CSARRTGGPYNEQFF. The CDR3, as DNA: TGCAGCGCACGTCGGACGGGGGGCCCCTACAATGAGCAGTTCTTC.

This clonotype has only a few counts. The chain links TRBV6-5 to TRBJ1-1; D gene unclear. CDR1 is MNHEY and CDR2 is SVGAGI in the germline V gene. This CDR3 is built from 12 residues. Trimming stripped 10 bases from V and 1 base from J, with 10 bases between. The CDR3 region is CATVGQNTEAFF. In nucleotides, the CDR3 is TGTGCCACCGTCGGGCAGAACACTGAAGCTTTCTTT.